Below, one TCR beta chain is given with its context. Authors' methods: Quantification of nucleated cells was approximated via reference gene primer amplification. The method was immunoSEQ multiplex PCR; TCRdb's version includes in-frame clones alone and lacks a portion of them. V, J and clone size reflect that table, while D and trimming were determined from the DNA. Of more than 70,000 clones in the sample, around 84% are singletons; the top ten hold 20% to 25%. This entry is derived from a study of blood T cell repertoires in COVID-19. As for the study in general: The United States, Italy and Spain provided the acute and convalescent COVID-19 samples. T cells, B-cell-depleted T cells, or PBMCs provided the cDNA or gDNA that served as material.

This CDR3 has 17 residues. Per the germline V gene, CDR1 is LNHDA and CDR2 is SQIVND (reference sequence). Between the trimmed V and J ends, which lost 0 bases and 8 bases, there was a span of 19 bases. The sample taken for sequencing was peripheral blood. The J gene is TRBJ1-4, the V gene TRBV19; perhaps TRBD1 as D (5 bases). This sequence was found in a woman at least 80 years old in a cohort sampled during active or convalescent COVID-19. The CDR3 here is CASSIDIKGQGGEKLFF. CDR3 sequence (DNA): TGTGCCAGTAGTATAGATATCAAGGGTCAGGGCGGAGAAAAACTGTTTTTT.